This T cell receptor beta chain appears in the sequencing data of a study of read filtering for tumor transcriptome and immune sequencing. Study-level background: Patients were approximately 17 male and roughly 15 female, mean age approximately 70 years, range roughly 47 to 85. By R-ISS, stages I, II and III held about 8, 16 and 7 patients. RNA-seq yielded only about 80 to 1,400 TCR reads, IR-seq about 4 to 10.27 million. Study results and caveats: Compared with RNA-seq, IR-seq gave much higher clonotype depth and reliability.

The library was built from roughly 400 ng RNA with molecular barcoded adaptors for alpha/delta and beta/gamma chains. TCRdb fed the reads into MiXCR, producing one record per CDR3 protein. The sample shows about 41,000 distinct CDR3 sequences, under 15% of them seen only once. This clonotype was detected ten times or more. Its target is not known. Trimming removed 2 bases at V and 0 bases at J, with 6 bases between. The CDR3 covers 14 residues. Germline V gives CDR1 MGHRA, CDR2 YSYEKL. This TCR derives from a donor aged 40 or over with multiple myeloma. This chain links TRBV4-1 with TRBJ2-3; no clear D gene. Sample: a population of CD138-negative cells sorted from bone marrow. CDR3 protein: CASSQQKSTDTQYF. For the CDR3, the DNA is TGCGCCAGCAGCCAACAGAAGAGCACAGATACGCAGTATTTT.